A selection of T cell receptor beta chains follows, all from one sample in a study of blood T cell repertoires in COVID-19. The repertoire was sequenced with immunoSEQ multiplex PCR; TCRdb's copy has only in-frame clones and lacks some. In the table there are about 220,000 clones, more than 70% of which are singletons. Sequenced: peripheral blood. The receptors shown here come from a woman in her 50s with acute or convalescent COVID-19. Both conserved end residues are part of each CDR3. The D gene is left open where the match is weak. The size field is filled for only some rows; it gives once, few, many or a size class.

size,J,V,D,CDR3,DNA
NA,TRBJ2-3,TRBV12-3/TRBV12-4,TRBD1,CASSPDRVDTQYF,TGTGCCAGCAGTCCCGACAGGGTGGATACGCAGTATTTT
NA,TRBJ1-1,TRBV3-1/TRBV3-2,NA,CASSQASAVMAFF,TGTGCCAGCAGCCAAGCCTCGGCGGTGATGGCTTTCTTT
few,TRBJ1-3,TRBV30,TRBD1,CAWTGGYDTIYF,TGTGCCTGGACAGGGGGCTATGACACCATATATTTT
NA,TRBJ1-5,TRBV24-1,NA,CATSETGKQPQHF,TGTGCCACCAGTGAAACAGGGAAACAGCCCCAGCATTTT
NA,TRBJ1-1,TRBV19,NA,CASSILAGTEAFF,TGTGCCAGTAGTATTCTGGCGGGGACTGAAGCTTTCTTT
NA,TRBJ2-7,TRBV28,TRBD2,CASSPRTSGNPYEQYF,TGTGCCAGCAGTCCGCGGACTAGCGGGAACCCCTACGAGCAGTACTTC
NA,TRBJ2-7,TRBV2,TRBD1,CASSEAPEDRGRYEQYF,TGTGCCAGCAGTGAGGCCCCCGAGGACAGGGGCAGGTACGAGCAGTACTTC
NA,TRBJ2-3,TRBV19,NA,CASSAGFLPQGDTQYF,TGTGCCAGTAGTGCGGGCTTCCTTCCCCAGGGGGATACGCAGTATTTT
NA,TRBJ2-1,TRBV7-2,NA,CASSLFIGESSYNEQFF,TGTGCCAGCAGCTTATTTATCGGGGAGAGCTCCTACAATGAGCAGTTCTTC
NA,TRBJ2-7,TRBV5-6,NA,CASSLGQTSYEQYF,TGTGCCAGCAGCTTGGGACAGACCTCCTACGAGCAGTACTTC
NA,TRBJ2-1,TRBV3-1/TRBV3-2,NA,CASSQSQLNEQFF,TGTGCCAGCAGCCAAAGTCAGTTGAATGAGCAGTTCTTC
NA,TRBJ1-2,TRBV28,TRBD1,CASSLFSATPGTGYGYTF,TGTGCCAGCAGCTTATTTTCAGCAACCCCCGGGACAGGGTATGGCTACACCTTC
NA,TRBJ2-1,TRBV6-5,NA,CASRRAGGNNEQFF,TGTGCCAGCAGACGAGCGGGCGGAAACAATGAGCAGTTCTTC
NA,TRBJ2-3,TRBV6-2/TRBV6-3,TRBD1,CASSYTTGGITDTQYF,TGTGCCAGCAGTTACACCACAGGGGGCATAACAGATACGCAGTATTTT
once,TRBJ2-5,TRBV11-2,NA,CASSLPAAETQYF,TGTGCCAGCAGCTTACCAGCGGCGGAGACCCAGTACTTC
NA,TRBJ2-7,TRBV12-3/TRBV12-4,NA,CATPWRYF,TGTGCCACCCCATGGAGGTACTTC
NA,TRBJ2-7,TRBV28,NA,CASSLKVRAAEPLYYEQYF,TGTGCCAGCAGTTTGAAAGTTAGAGCGGCAGAACCTCTTTACTACGAGCAGTACTTC
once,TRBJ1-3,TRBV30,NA,CAWSVAGQGNTIYF,TGTGCCTGGAGTGTGGCGGGCCAAGGAAACACCATATATTTT
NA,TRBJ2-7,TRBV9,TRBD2,CASSVSSGSYEQYF,TGTGCCAGCAGCGTCTCTAGCGGTTCCTACGAGCAGTACTTC
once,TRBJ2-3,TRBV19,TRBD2,CATAGLAGADTQYF,TGTGCCACCGCTGGACTAGCGGGAGCGGATACGCAGTATTTT
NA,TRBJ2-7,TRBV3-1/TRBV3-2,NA,CASSQGGDEQYF,TGTGCCAGCAGCCAAGGGGGAGACGAGCAGTACTTC
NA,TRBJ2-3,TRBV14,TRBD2,CASSLAGVTTDTQYF,TGTGCCAGCAGCCTAGCGGGGGTGACCACAGATACGCAGTATTTT
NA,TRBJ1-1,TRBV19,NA,CASSIPGVLAEAFF,TGTGCCAGTAGTATCCCAGGGGTATTGGCTGAAGCTTTCTTT
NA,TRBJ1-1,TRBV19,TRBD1,CASSNPGGNTEAFF,TGTGCTAGTAGTAACCCAGGGGGTAACACTGAAGCTTTCTTT
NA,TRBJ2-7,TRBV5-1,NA,CASSLGGESSYEQYF,TGCGCCAGCAGCTTGGGCGGGGAGAGCTCCTACGAGCAGTACTTC
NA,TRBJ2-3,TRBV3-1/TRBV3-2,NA,CASSQSFAENTQYF,TGTGCCAGCAGCCAATCGTTTGCGGAAAATACGCAGTATTTT
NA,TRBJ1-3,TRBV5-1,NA,CASSSGGSGNTIYF,TGCGCCAGCAGCTCCGGAGGCTCTGGAAACACCATATATTTT
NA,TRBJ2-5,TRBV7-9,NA,CASSFARGGFQETQYF,TGTGCCAGCAGCTTTGCCCGGGGAGGTTTCCAAGAGACCCAGTACTTC
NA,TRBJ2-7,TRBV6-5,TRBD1,CAVQGGFYEQYF,TGTGCCGTACAGGGGGGTTTCTACGAGCAGTACTTC
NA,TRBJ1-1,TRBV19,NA,CASSRILWAVNMNTEAFF,TGTGCCAGTAGTCGGATCTTGTGGGCAGTTAACATGAACACTGAAGCTTTCTTT
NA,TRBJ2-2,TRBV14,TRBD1,CASSQDPTNRGTGELFF,TGTGCCAGCAGCCAAGACCCGACGAACAGGGGAACCGGGGAGCTGTTTTTT
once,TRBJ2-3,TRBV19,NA,CASSIRPGFTDTQYF,TGTGCCAGTAGTATTCGTCCGGGGTTCACAGATACGCAGTATTTT
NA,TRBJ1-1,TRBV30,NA,CAWTRDIRTEAFF,TGTGCCTGGACCAGGGACATTCGGACTGAAGCTTTCTTT
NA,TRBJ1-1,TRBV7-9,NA,CASSPLGQILPSNTEAFF,TGTGCCAGCAGCCCACTCGGACAGATCTTACCTTCGAACACTGAAGCTTTCTTT
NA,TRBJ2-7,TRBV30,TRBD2,CAWWPVGLAGGLAYEQYF,TGTGCCTGGTGGCCCGTGGGACTAGCGGGAGGGCTCGCCTACGAGCAGTACTTC
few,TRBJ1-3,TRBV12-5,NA,CASGFMGLGNTIYF,TGTGCTAGTGGTTTTATGGGCCTTGGAAACACCATATATTTT
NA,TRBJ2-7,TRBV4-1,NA,CASSQERGSVEYF,TGCGCCAGCAGCCAAGAAAGGGGCTCGGTGGAGTACTTC
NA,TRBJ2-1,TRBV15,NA,CATSRAKDSPYNEQFF,TGTGCCACCAGCAGAGCAAAGGACAGCCCATACAATGAGCAGTTCTTC
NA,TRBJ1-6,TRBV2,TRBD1,CASMTGQGYSPLHF,TGTGCCAGCATGACGGGACAGGGTTATTCACCCCTCCACTTT
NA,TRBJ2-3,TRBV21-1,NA,CASSKLEREGDTQYF,TGTGCCAGCAGCAAATTGGAGCGGGAGGGGGATACGCAGTATTTT
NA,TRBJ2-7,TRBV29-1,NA,CSVEEEGGSYEQYF,TGCAGCGTTGAAGAAGAGGGTGGCTCCTACGAGCAGTACTTC
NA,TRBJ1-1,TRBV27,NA,CASRGRELNTEAFF,TGTGCCAGCCGCGGACGGGAACTGAACACTGAAGCTTTCTTT
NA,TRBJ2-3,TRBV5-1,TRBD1,CASSLFWTGGADTQYF,TGCGCCAGCAGCTTGTTCTGGACAGGGGGCGCAGATACGCAGTATTTT
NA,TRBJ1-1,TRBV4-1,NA,CASNGGKAFF,TGCGCCAGCAATGGAGGTAAAGCTTTCTTT
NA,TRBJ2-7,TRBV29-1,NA,CSVEDSTEAYEQYF,TGCAGCGTTGAAGACTCGACAGAGGCTTACGAGCAGTACTTC
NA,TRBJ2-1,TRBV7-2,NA,CASSFTLTSEQFF,TGTGCCAGCAGCTTTACCCTGACATCCGAGCAGTTCTTC
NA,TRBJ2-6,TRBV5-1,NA,CASSLVLSGANVLTF,TGCGCCAGCAGCTTGGTCCTCTCTGGGGCCAACGTCCTGACTTTC
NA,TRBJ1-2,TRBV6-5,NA,CASSLQGLEGYTF,TGTGCCAGCAGTCTACAGGGATTGGAGGGCTACACCTTC
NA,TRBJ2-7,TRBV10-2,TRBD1,CASSDPSETGSNEQYF,TGCGCCAGCAGTGATCCCTCCGAGACAGGGTCCAACGAGCAGTACTTC
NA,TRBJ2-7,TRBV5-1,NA,CASSPRIPIVNRGLFVEYEQYF,TGCGCCAGCAGCCCACGGATCCCGATTGTGAATCGGGGTCTTTTTGTTGAGTACGAGCAGTACTTC
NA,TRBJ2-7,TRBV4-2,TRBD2,CASSQTLAAFGEQYF,TGTGCCAGCAGCCAGACCCTAGCGGCCTTTGGCGAGCAGTACTTC